A selection of T cell receptor beta chains follows, all from one sample in a study of shared clonotypes between healthy human individuals. The repertoire was sequenced with immunoSEQ multiplex PCR; TCRdb's copy has only in-frame clones and lacks some. The sample carries about 510,000 clones, roughly 79% recorded once. Sequenced sample: PBMCs. All receptors derive from a woman aged 40 to 50 in good health. Some clones in this sample may be carry-over from other donors' samples. Each CDR3 is given without its conserved first and last residue. The order of the fields is CDR3 protein, V gene, CDR3 length.

CDR3aa: ASSRRTGEGYEQY
v_gene: TRBV4-2
len: 13

CDR3aa: ASSYSSDPRPETQY
v_gene: TRBV6-6
len: 14

CDR3aa: AISEGQGNQPQH
v_gene: TRBV10-3
len: 12

CDR3aa: ASSLGDRANEKLF
v_gene: TRBV7-9
len: 13

CDR3aa: ASRSGTSGSRKTQY
v_gene: TRBV28
len: 14

CDR3aa: ATSRDRETQY
v_gene: TRBV15
len: 10

CDR3aa: ASSFNYEQY
v_gene: TRBV28
len: 9

CDR3aa: ASSSPSGSFYEQY
v_gene: TRBV27
len: 13

CDR3aa: ASSQDLRRQKSNQPQH
v_gene: TRBV14
len: 16

CDR3aa: ASSQTGEGGRGQF
v_gene: TRBV28
len: 13

CDR3aa: AWGVTGGNQPQH
v_gene: TRBV30
len: 12

CDR3aa: ASSPLSPTSSYNEQF
v_gene: TRBV7-7
len: 15

CDR3aa: AISGPRTSGRTSSYNEQF
v_gene: TRBV10-3
len: 18

CDR3aa: ASSLGDNQPQH
v_gene: TRBV11-2
len: 11

CDR3aa: AWSLTGGAGGYT
v_gene: TRBV30
len: 12

CDR3aa: ASSSRRFDLRDEQF
v_gene: TRBV7-9
len: 14

CDR3aa: ASSEAKGDSSSYEQY
v_gene: TRBV10-2
len: 15

CDR3aa: ASSIGAQSNQPQH
v_gene: TRBV19
len: 13

CDR3aa: ASTSPGTGGPDTQY
v_gene: TRBV19
len: 14

CDR3aa: ASRRASGSSEQY
v_gene: TRBV28
len: 12

CDR3aa: ASSTGTGANGYT
v_gene: TRBV7-3
len: 12

CDR3aa: ASSRGLAGDADTQY
v_gene: TRBV7-3
len: 14

CDR3aa: ATSRVGLTDTQY
v_gene: TRBV15
len: 12

CDR3aa: ASSPTPYTDTQY
v_gene: TRBV7-2
len: 12

CDR3aa: ASSWGDSEQY
v_gene: TRBV7-9
len: 10

CDR3aa: ASSRVGTLYEQY
v_gene: TRBV28
len: 12

CDR3aa: ASSYYFGTGVSNQPQH
v_gene: TRBV7-9
len: 16

CDR3aa: ASSLTSGNTGELF
v_gene: TRBV5-1
len: 13

CDR3aa: SGWTGGQGYT
v_gene: TRBV29-1
len: 10

CDR3aa: ASSLAVTSSYEQY
v_gene: TRBV11-1
len: 13

CDR3aa: AWSVAGARWEF
v_gene: TRBV30
len: 11

CDR3aa: ASSSGLAGVYFEQF
v_gene: TRBV27
len: 14

CDR3aa: ASTLFPFSGRGETGELF
v_gene: TRBV10-2
len: 17

CDR3aa: ASSTTWAGFQETQY
v_gene: TRBV9
len: 14

CDR3aa: ASSLALAGGPVEQY
v_gene: TRBV5-1
len: 14

CDR3aa: ASSNYVLVVSETQY
v_gene: TRBV28
len: 14

CDR3aa: ATSRSGRAGLPPYEQY
v_gene: TRBV15
len: 16

CDR3aa: ASSLGRDYNEQF
v_gene: TRBV19
len: 12

CDR3aa: ANLANKETQY
v_gene: TRBV2
len: 10

CDR3aa: ASSQGVYSSTDTQY
v_gene: TRBV4-3
len: 14